This TCR beta chain was obtained from a study of blood T cell repertoires in COVID-19 (dated by TCRdb to the early 2020s). As for the study more broadly: Samples covering the acute and convalescent phases of COVID-19 were provided by collaborators in the United States, Italy and Spain. The prospective study material was composed of cDNA or gDNA derived from T cells, B-cell-depleted T cells, or PBMCs. Deeply sampled blood TCRbeta repertoires from subjects exposed to, actively infected with, or recovered from COVID-19 were included in the dataset. The repertoires were released in a freely available public database meant as a resource for research on the immune response to SARS-CoV-2. The samples were drawn from the first 160 participants of the ongoing ImmuneRACE study and from 1,254 subjects provided by 6 global collaborators. A de-identified subject ID, COVID-19 status, age in years and sex were almost always included in the sample metadata. Where available, HLA class I and class II types were obtained from metadata supplied by the sample provider rather than from assay-based typing. The paper's findings and limits, for the study overall: The quantity of clinical and demographic metadata differed by source and by participant and was supplied without curation.

The CDR3 sequence holds 17 residues, the cysteine and phenylalanine included. Only the CDR3 region is kept as DNA, spanning 51 bases read in frame from base 1. V ends up 5 bases short and J 0 bases short, with an unmatched junction base count of 9. The germline V gene gives CDR1 as KGHSH and CDR2 as LQKENI. TCRbeta CDR3 regions were amplified from genomic DNA using the immunoSEQ Assay, a bias-controlled multiplex PCR. The source study handled its data this way. Nucleated cell counts per sample were estimated from amplification of reference gene primers within the assay. To quantify the absolute abundance of each unique TCRbeta CDR3 rearrangement, sequence reads were collapsed and filtered. For each sample, productive Simpson clonality was calculated as the square root of Simpson's diversity index over productive rearrangements. Not all clones reach the TCRdb copy of this immuneACCESS table, which keeps in-frame sequences only. Checked studies attribute under half of the gap to unresolved V genes and leave the rest unexplained. That table gives V, J and clone size, and the DNA gave D and trimming. Recorded for this sample are nearly 95,000 clones; approximately 87% of them occurred a single time. The ten biggest clones cover roughly 1.5% of the sample.

Comment on this clone: This clone's antigen is unknown. No base qualities exist here, and no much larger clone lies one base off it.

Each collaborating institution followed its own protocols to collect whole blood in K2EDTA tubes. Collaborator samples were shipped for TCRbeta analysis as frozen whole blood, isolated PBMCs, or DNA extracted from either sample type. Recombination linked TRBV18 to TRBJ2-5, and 10 junctional nucleotides match TRBD2. This TCR was recovered from a human donor with active COVID-19. The donor label of this sample is uncertain. What was sequenced was peripheral blood. The CDR3 region reads CASSATLAGANQETQYF. The nucleotides read TGTGCCAGCTCAGCGACGCTAGCGGGGGCTAACCAAGAGACCCAGTACTTC.